This entry features one T cell receptor (beta chain) sequence. Its antigen is not identified. The ends were cut back, 5 bases at V and 6 bases at J, with 13 bases in the middle. This CDR3 comprises 13 residues. Looked up from germline, CDR1 is SGHNT and CDR2 is YENEEA. This specimen belongs to a study of CD8+ T cells in alopecia areata. Study results and caveats: Lesional scalp displayed greater clonality than normal scalp, most notably in alopecia totalis/universalis. Among the cells sequenced in scalp samples are also the resident alphabeta T cells of normal skin.

RNA was extracted and reverse transcribed into cDNA as the sequencing template. Data came from immunoSEQ multiplex PCR; TCRdb stores just in-frame clones and leaves some out. This table has about 98,000 clones, 40% to 45% appearing once. Sequencing used CD4+ T cells sorted from blood. V is TRBV11-3 and J is TRBJ1-1; no firm D call. This TCR was recovered from a human donor with alopecia areata. CDR3 in DNA: TGTGCCAGCAGCCCTGACCTCCGGTCTGAAGCTTTCTTT. Translation gives CASSPDLRSEAFF.